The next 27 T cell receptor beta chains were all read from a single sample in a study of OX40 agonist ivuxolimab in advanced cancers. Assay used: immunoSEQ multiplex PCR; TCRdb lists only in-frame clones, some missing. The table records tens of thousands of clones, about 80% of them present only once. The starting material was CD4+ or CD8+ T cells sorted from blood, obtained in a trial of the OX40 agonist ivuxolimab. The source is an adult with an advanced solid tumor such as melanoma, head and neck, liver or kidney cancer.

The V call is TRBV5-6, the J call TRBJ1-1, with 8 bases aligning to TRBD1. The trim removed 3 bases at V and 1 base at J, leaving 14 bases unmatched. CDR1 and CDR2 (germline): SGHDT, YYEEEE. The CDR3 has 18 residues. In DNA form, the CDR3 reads TGTGCCAGCAGCTCCCCGTACCTCCCCGGACAGGGGAACACTGAAGCTTTCTTT. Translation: CASSSPYLPGQGNTEAFF.

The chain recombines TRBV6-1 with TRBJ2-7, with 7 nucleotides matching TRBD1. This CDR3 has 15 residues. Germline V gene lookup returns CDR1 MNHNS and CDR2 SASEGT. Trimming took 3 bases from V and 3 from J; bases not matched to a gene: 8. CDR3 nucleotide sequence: TGTGCCAGCAGTGATGCGCCGACAGGGATCTACGAGCAGTACTTC. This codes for CASSDAPTGIYEQYF.

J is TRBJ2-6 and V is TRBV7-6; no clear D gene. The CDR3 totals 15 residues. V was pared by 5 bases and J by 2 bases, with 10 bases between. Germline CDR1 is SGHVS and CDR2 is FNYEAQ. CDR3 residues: CASSPGGAGANVLTF. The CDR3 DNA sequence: TGTGCCAGCAGCCCAGGTGGGGCTGGGGCCAACGTCCTGACTTTC.

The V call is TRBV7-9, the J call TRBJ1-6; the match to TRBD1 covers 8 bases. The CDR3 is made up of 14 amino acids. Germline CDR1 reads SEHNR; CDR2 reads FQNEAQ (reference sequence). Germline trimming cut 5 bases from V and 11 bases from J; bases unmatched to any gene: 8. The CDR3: CASSLGRGQAPLHF. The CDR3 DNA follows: TGTGCCAGCAGCCTAGGCAGGGGGCAGGCACCCCTCCACTTT.

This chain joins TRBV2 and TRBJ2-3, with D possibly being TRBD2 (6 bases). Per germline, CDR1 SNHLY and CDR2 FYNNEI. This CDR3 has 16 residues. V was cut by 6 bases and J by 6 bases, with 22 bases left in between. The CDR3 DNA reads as TGTGCCAGCAGGGTGACACCGTGGGGACTTGCGGATACGCAGTATTTT. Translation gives CASRVTPWGLADTQYF.

The CDR3 loop reads CASRGQNTGELFF. DNA of the CDR3: TGTGCCAGCAGAGGGCAGAACACCGGGGAGCTGTTTTTT. The chain joins TRBV7-3 to TRBJ2-2; D gene uncertain. The CDR3 extends over 13 amino acids. Germline V gene lookup returns CDR1 SGHTA and CDR2 FQGTGA. Trimming left V 6 bases short and J 1 base short, with 6 bases between.

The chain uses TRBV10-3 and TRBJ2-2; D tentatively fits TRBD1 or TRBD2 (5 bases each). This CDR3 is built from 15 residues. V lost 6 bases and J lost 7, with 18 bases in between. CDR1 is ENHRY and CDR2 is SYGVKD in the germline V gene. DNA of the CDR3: TGTGCCATCAGATCCACCCCGGGGCGTGGCGGGGAGCTGTTTTTT. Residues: CAIRSTPGRGGELFF.

CDR3 amino acids: CASSQWGTYTGELFF. In DNA form, the CDR3 reads TGTGCCAGCAGCCAATGGGGCACATACACCGGGGAGCTGTTTTTT. The chain is built from TRBV16 and TRBJ2-2, with TRBD1 as a possible D gene (5 bases). In germline, CDR1 is KGHSY, CDR2 FQNENV. Between the trimmed V and J ends, which lost 1 base and 3 bases, there was a span of 9 bases. The CDR3 covers 15 residues.

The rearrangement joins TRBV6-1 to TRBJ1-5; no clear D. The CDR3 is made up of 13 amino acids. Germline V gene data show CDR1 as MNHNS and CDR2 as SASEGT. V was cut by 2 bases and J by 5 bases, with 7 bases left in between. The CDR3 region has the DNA TGTGCCAGCAGTGAATTTGGGGATCAGCCCCAGCATTTT. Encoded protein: CASSEFGDQPQHF.

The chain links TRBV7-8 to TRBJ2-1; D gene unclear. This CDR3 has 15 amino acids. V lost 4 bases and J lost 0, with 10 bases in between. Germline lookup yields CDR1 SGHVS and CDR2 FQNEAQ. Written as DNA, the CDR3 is TGTGCCAGCAGCTCTCCGTGGAGCTCCTACAATGAGCAGTTCTTC. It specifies CASSSPWSSYNEQFF.

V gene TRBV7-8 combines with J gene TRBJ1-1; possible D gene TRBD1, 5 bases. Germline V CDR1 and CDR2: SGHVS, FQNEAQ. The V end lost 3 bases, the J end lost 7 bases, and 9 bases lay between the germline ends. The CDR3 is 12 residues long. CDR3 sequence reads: CASSLGGYEAFF. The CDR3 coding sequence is TGTGCCAGCAGCTTGGGGGGGTATGAAGCTTTCTTT.

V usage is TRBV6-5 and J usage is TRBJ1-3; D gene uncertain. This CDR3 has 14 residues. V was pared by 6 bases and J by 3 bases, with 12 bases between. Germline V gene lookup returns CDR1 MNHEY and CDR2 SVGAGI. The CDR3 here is CASSPSVFGNTIYF. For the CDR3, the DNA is TGTGCCAGCAGCCCGTCAGTTTTTGGAAACACCATATATTTT.

The CDR3 spells CASGQSQETQYF. CDR3 coding DNA: TGTGCCAGCGGACAGAGCCAAGAGACCCAGTACTTC. This chain uses TRBV6-5 with TRBJ2-5; D possibly corresponds to TRBD1 (6 bases). The CDR3 length is 12 residues. Per germline, CDR1 MNHEY and CDR2 SVGAGI. Trimming stripped 8 bases from V and 1 base from J, with 8 bases between.

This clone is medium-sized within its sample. The chain's CDR3 is CASSPGQDYHSPLHF. The CDR3 DNA reads as TGTGCCAGCAGCCCCGGCCAGGACTATCATTCACCCCTCCACTTT. This rearrangement joins TRBV21-1 to TRBJ1-6. TRBV21-1 is given as a pseudogene. The CDR3 length is 15 residues.

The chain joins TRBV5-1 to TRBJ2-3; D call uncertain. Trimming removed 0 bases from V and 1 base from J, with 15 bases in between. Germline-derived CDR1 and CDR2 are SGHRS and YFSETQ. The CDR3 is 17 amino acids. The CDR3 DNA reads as TGCGCCAGCAGCTTGGACGAGGCTCTTCTCGGCACAGATACGCAGTATTTT. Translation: CASSLDEALLGTDTQYF.

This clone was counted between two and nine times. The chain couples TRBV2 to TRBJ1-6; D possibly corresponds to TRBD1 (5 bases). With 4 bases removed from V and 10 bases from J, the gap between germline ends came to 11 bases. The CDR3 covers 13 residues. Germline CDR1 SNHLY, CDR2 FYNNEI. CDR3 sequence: CASSAGQRSPLHF. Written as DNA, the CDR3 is TGTGCCAGCAGTGCGGGGCAAAGATCACCCCTCCACTTT.

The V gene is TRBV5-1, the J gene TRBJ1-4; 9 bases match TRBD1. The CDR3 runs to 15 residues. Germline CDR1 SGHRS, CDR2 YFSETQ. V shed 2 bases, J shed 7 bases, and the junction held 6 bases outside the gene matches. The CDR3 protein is CASSFGQGKGEKLFF. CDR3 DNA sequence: TGCGCCAGCAGCTTTGGACAGGGGAAGGGTGAAAAACTGTTTTTT.

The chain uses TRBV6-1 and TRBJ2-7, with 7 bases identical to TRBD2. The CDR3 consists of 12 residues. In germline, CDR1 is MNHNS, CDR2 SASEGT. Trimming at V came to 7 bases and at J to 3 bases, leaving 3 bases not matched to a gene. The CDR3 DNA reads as TGTGCCAGCACAGTAGCGGGCTACGAGCAGTACTTC. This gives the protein CASTVAGYEQYF.

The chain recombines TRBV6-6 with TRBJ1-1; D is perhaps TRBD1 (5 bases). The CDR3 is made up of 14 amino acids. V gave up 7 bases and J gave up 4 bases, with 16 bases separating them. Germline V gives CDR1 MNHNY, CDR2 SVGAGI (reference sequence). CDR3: CASMFGGALTEAFF. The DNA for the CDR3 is TGTGCCAGCATGTTCGGAGGGGCTCTCACTGAAGCTTTCTTT.

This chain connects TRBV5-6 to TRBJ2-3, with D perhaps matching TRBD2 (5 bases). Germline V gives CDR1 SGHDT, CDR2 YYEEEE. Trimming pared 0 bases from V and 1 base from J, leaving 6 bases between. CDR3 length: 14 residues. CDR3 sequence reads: CASSLAGGTDTQYF. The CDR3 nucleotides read TGTGCCAGCAGCTTGGCCGGGGGCACAGATACGCAGTATTTT.

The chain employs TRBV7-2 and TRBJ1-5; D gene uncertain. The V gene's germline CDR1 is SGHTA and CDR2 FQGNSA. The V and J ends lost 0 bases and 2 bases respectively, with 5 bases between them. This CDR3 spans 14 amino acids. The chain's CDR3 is CASSLAAGNQPQHF. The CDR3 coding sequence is TGTGCCAGCAGCTTAGCGGCAGGCAATCAGCCCCAGCATTTT.

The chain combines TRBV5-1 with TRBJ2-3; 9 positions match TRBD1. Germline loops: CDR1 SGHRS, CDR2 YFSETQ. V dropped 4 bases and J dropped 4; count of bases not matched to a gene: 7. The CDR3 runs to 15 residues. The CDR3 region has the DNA TGCGCCAGCAGCACCGGGACAGGGTGGGCAGATACGCAGTATTTT. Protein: CASSTGTGWADTQYF.

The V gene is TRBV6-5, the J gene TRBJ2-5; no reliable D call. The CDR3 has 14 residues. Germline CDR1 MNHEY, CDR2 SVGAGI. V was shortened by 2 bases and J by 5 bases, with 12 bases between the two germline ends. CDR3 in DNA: TGTGCCAGCAGTTACCGTATCCCGCCGGAGACCCAGTACTTC. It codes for CASSYRIPPETQYF.

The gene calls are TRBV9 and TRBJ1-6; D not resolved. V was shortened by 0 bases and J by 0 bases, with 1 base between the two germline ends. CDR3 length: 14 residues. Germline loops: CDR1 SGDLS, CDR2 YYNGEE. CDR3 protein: CASSVDSYNSPLHF. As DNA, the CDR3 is TGTGCCAGCAGCGTAGACTCCTATAATTCACCCCTCCACTTT.

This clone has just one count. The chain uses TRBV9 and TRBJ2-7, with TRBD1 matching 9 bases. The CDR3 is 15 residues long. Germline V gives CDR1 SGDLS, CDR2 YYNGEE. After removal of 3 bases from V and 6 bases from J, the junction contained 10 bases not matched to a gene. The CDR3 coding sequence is TGTGCCAGCAGCGCACAACAGGGGGCGCTGGGCGAGCAGTACTTC. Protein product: CASSAQQGALGEQYF.

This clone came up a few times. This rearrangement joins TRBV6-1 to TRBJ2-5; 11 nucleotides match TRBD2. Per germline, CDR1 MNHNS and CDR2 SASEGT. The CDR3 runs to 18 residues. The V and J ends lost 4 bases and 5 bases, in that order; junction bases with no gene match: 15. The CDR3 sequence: CASSGASGGNWGWETQYF. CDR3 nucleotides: TGTGCCAGCAGTGGAGCTAGCGGGGGGAACTGGGGGTGGGAGACCCAGTACTTC.

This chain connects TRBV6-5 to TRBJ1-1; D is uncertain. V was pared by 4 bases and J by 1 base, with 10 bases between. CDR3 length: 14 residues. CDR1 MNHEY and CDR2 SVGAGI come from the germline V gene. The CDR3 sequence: CASSLRRENTEAFF. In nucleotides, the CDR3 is TGTGCCAGCAGTTTGAGACGGGAGAACACTGAAGCTTTCTTT.